One T cell receptor (beta chain) is described in this entry. The antigen remains unidentified. The method was immunoSEQ multiplex PCR; TCRdb's version includes in-frame clones alone and lacks a portion of them. This sample yields roughly 150,000 clones, of which 80% to 90% are seen a single time; about 6.9% belongs to the top ten. The data derive from a study of T cell responses to AZD1222 COVID-19 vaccine. General study points: Breadth and depth of Spike-specific TCRs rose after two AZD1222 doses. Clonal diversity was possibly underestimated, and the donors were mostly white British, with more females.

CDR1 SGHVS and CDR2 FNYEAQ come from the germline V gene. This CDR3 region has 15 residues. Trimming took 5 bases from V and 7 from J, leaving 15 bases between them. The receptor was isolated from an adult in good health. Sequencing used peripheral blood, obtained on day 0 of AZD1222 vaccination. The chain employs TRBV7-6 and TRBJ1-6; D is unresolved. CDR3 in amino acids: CASSPGLVGNSPLHF. CDR3 bases: TGTGCCAGCAGCCCCGGTTTGGTTGGAAATTCACCCCTCCACTTT.